This T cell receptor beta chain was recovered during a study of beta chain features in type 1 diabetes. Deletions cut 7 bases from V and 1 base from J, with 7 bases between. This CDR3 region has 12 residues. CDR1 is LNHDA, CDR2 SQIVND, per germline (reference sequence). Expressed TCRB transcripts were sequenced, since all the RNA that had been isolated was reverse transcribed. This table comes from immunoSEQ multiplex PCR, and its TCRdb copy is limited to in-frame clones, with some not included. Among roughly 170,000 clones listed, about 12% were seen once. This clone was detected only a few times. Sample: central memory CD4+ T cells from blood. The chain is built from TRBV19 and TRBJ1-1; D not resolved. The TCR was taken from a woman aged 18-35 years in good health. As DNA, the CDR3 is TGTGCCAGTAAACACCAGAACACTGAAGCTTTCTTT. Amino acids: CASKHQNTEAFF.